The 21 T cell receptor beta chains below were found in one sample sequenced in a study of blood T cells in healthy people across ages. The use of a sample-barcoded 5' primer and a J-beta primer mix characterized a second PCR of about 6 to 12 cycles. In TCRdb, the 5' RACE reads were re-called with MiXCR into one record per CDR3 protein. The sample lists 1.5 million to 2 million distinct CDR3 sequences, less than 50% seen once, with 2.1% in the top ten. Sequenced sample: blood. Receptor source: a woman in her thirties or forties in good health.

The CDR3 DNA reads TGCAGTGCCCTTCCCCCAGTGACCCAGTACTTC. It encodes CSALPPVTQYF. The rearrangement links TRBV20-1 to TRBJ2-5, with no clear D. This CDR3 is built from 11 residues. Between the trimmed V and J ends, which lost 6 bases and 7 bases, there was a span of 12 bases. Germline CDR1 and CDR2: DFQATT and SNEGSKA (reference sequence).

This clonotype was observed a handful of times. The chain carries TRBV10-3 and TRBJ1-2, with a possible D match to TRBD1 (5 bases). The CDR3 is made up of 15 amino acids. V was pared by 3 bases and J by 2 bases, with 13 bases between. CDR1 and CDR2 (germline): ENHRY, SYGVKD. CDR3 loop: CAISDPGTDNYGYTF. CDR3 DNA: TGTGCCATCAGTGACCCCGGGACGGACAACTATGGCTACACCTTC.

This clonotype has a handful of counts. The chain recombines TRBV6-5 with TRBJ2-4, with D perhaps given as TRBD1 or TRBD2 (6 bases each). CDR3 length: 16 amino acids. From germline, CDR1 is MNHEY and CDR2 SVGAGI. V lost 5 bases to trimming and J lost 2 bases, with 16 bases between them. CDR3 loop: CASSTSRRGTKNIQYF. As DNA, the CDR3 is TGTGCCAGCAGTACCTCCCGGAGGGGGACCAAAAACATTCAGTACTTC.

The CDR3 DNA is TGTGCCAGCAGCCCCGGGTGGGGGGCCCTCCACTTT. As protein: CASSPGWGALHF. V gene TRBV7-2 combines with J gene TRBJ1-6; tentative D call: TRBD1 (5 bases). CDR1 and CDR2 from the germline V gene are SGHTA and FQGNSA. Trimming shortened V by 5 bases and J by 14 bases, and 13 bases separated the two germline ends. This CDR3 region has 12 residues.

This clonotype occurred once. The V call is TRBV4-1, the J call TRBJ2-2; D gene ambiguous. V dropped 0 bases and J dropped 6 bases, with 8 bases sitting between them. The CDR3 sequence is 14 residues long. Germline lookup yields CDR1 MGHRA and CDR2 YSYEKL. Here the CDR3 reads CASSQDSAPGELFF. The DNA of the CDR3 is TGCGCCAGCAGCCAAGATTCGGCACCCGGGGAGCTGTTTTTT.

Written as DNA, the CDR3 is TGCAGTGCTAGAGATTTAAGGGGGCTGAACACTGAAGCTTTCTTT. Translation: CSARDLRGLNTEAFF. The chain is built from TRBV20-1 and TRBJ1-1; 7 nucleotides align to TRBD1. Trimming cost V 0 bases and J 0 bases; bases outside gene matches: 4. The CDR3 spans 15 residues. CDR1 and CDR2 (germline): DFQATT, SNEGSKA (reference sequence).

This chain uses TRBV9 with TRBJ2-1, with 7 bases fitting TRBD1. The junction had 16 bases not matched to a gene; V was cut back by 4 bases and J by 0 bases. The CDR3 covers 19 residues. Germline V gene sequence: CDR1 SGDLS, CDR2 YYNGEE. The CDR3 DNA is TGTGCCAGCAGCCCAAGTAGCCCCAGACAGGGTAGCTCCTACAATGAGCAGTTCTTC. As protein: CASSPSSPRQGSSYNEQFF.

This clonotype occurred a few times. V and J are TRBV20-1 and TRBJ2-7, with 8 bases fitting TRBD2. The CDR3 is 14 amino acids. Germline V gene sequence: CDR1 DFQATT, CDR2 SNEGSKA (reference sequence). V lost 5 bases to trimming and J lost 0 bases; unmatched junction nucleotides: 6. CDR3 residues: CSAYSGGLSYEQYF. CDR3 in DNA: TGCAGTGCTTACAGCGGGGGCCTCTCCTACGAGCAGTACTTC.

Only a few counts were recorded for this clonotype. CDR3 sequence (DNA): TGTGCCAGCAGCGGACTGTTAGCGGGGGGCCGCACAGATACGCAGTATTTT. The encoded protein is CASSGLLAGGRTDTQYF. The chain links TRBV9 to TRBJ2-3, with TRBD2 identical over 10 bases. CDR1 is SGDLS and CDR2 is YYNGEE in the germline V gene. This CDR3 region has 17 residues. After removal of 3 bases from V and 1 base from J, the junction contained 8 bases not matched to a gene. The whole variable domain, remainder taken from reference TRBV9 and TRBJ2-3, is DSGVTQTPKHLITATGQRVTLRCSPRSGDLSVYWYQQSLDQGLQFLIQYYNGEERAKGNILERFSAQQFPDLHSELNLSSLELGDSALYFCASSGLLAGGRTDTQYFGPGTRLTVL.

This clonotype came up a few times. The chain couples TRBV9 to TRBJ1-2; possibly TRBD1 for D (5 bases). The CDR3 sequence is 14 residues long. Germline V gives CDR1 SGDLS, CDR2 YYNGEE. Trimming left V 3 bases short and J 5 bases short, with 14 bases between. CDR3 nucleotides: TGTGCCAGCAGCGGAGGCAGGGAACCTTATGGCTACACCTTC. It yields the protein CASSGGREPYGYTF.

The chain couples TRBV7-2 to TRBJ2-5; 14 bases match TRBD2. The CDR3 extends over 18 amino acids. Germline assignment: CDR1 SGHTA and CDR2 FQGNSA. V lost 5 bases, J lost 6 bases, and 14 bases stayed unmatched. The CDR3 bases are TGTGCCAGCAGCCCCGGACTAGCGGGGGGCCCGTTGGGAAAGACCCAGTACTTC. It translates to CASSPGLAGGPLGKTQYF.

The chain has TRBV7-8 and TRBJ2-7, with D perhaps TRBD2 (6 bases). The CDR3 has 12 amino acids. CDR1 is SGHVS, CDR2 FQNEAQ, per germline. V dropped 4 bases and J dropped 9 bases, with 13 bases sitting between them. The CDR3 sequence is CASSSQGLGQYF. Here the CDR3 DNA reads TGTGCCAGCAGCTCCCAGGGACTTGGGCAGTACTTC.

The sample holds a few counts of this clonotype. V usage is TRBV7-2 and J usage is TRBJ2-5; TRBD1 is a possible D gene (5 bases). Per the germline V gene, CDR1 is SGHTA and CDR2 is FQGNSA. V lost 4 bases and J lost 0, with 15 bases in between. This CDR3 is built from 16 residues. The DNA of the CDR3 is TGTGCCAGCAGCTCCTACAGGCTTGGTGACCAAGAGACCCAGTACTTC. Translation: CASSSYRLGDQETQYF.

The chain joins TRBV12-3 or TRBV12-4 to TRBJ1-4; no definite D call. Trimming took 6 bases from V and 3 from J, leaving 11 bases between them. The CDR3 is made up of 14 amino acids. In DNA, the CDR3 is TGTGCCAGCAGATCGGGTTTAGCTAATGAAAAACTGTTTTTT. Its translation is CASRSGLANEKLFF.

The chain employs TRBV28 and TRBJ2-1, with D maybe TRBD2 (6 bases). CDR1 is MDHEN, CDR2 SYDVKM, per germline. Deletions cut 4 bases from V and 10 bases from J, with 23 bases between. This CDR3 has 16 residues. CDR3 coding DNA: TGTGCCAGCAGTTCGCCAGACTGGGCGGGGTATCGGGAGCAGTTCTTC. Translating gives CASSSPDWAGYREQFF.

This clonotype was counted between two and nine times. The junction and the germline gene differ at one end; a read error may be behind it. The chain has TRBV15 and TRBJ2-4; TRBD1 matches at 7 bases. The J call may be mistaken, given a closer DNA end match to TRBJ2-5. This CDR3 spans 19 amino acids. From germline, CDR1 is LNHNV and CDR2 YYDKDF (reference sequence). Here the CDR3 DNA reads TGTGCCACCAGCGGAGAATCTACAGGGGTGAATAGGCATATCAAGACCCAGTACTTC. This sequence encodes CATSGESTGVNRHIKTQYF.

The rearrangement uses TRBV5-1 and TRBJ1-6; D is uncertain. This CDR3 comprises 13 residues. Germline values: CDR1 SGHRS, CDR2 YFSETQ. V shed 7 bases and J shed 13 bases, with 18 bases lying between them. The CDR3 protein is CASLATRNYPLHF. CDR3 sequence (DNA): TGCGCCAGCCTCGCGACACGTAACTATCCCCTCCACTTT. The variable domain in full, with the rest retrieved from reference TRBV5-1 and TRBJ1-6, is KAGVTQTPRYLIKTRGQQVTLSCSPISGHRSVSWYQQTPGQGLQFLFEYFSETQRNKGNFPGRFSGRQFSNSRSEMNVSTLELGDSALYLCASLATRNYPLHFGNGTRLTVT.

This clonotype was detected a few times. DNA of the CDR3: TGCAGCGTTGGATTTACAGGGGGCTACAATGAGCAGTTCTTC. Its translation: CSVGFTGGYNEQFF. The gene calls are TRBV29-1 and TRBJ2-1; TRBD1 aligns across 8 bases. The CDR3 consists of 14 residues. CDR1 is SQVTM and CDR2 is ANQGSEA in the germline V gene. With 4 bases clipped from V and 3 bases from J, the junction kept 5 bases outside the gene matches.

The chain employs TRBV6-2 or TRBV6-3 and TRBJ2-1, with 9 bases fitting TRBD2. CDR3 size: 13 residues. Germline V lookup: CDR1 MNHEY, CDR2 SVGEGT. The trim removed 5 bases at V and 9 bases at J, leaving 5 bases unmatched. The CDR3 DNA is TGTGCCAGCAGTGGAAGAGCGGGGGGTGAGCAGTTCTTC. Amino acids: CASSGRAGGEQFF.

The chain uses TRBV20-1 and TRBJ2-7; 8 nucleotides match TRBD1. The germline CDR1 and CDR2 sequences are DFQATT and SNEGSKA (reference sequence). Losses at the gene ends were 0 bases for V and 0 bases for J; bases not matched to a gene: 7. The CDR3 length is 16 residues. The chain's CDR3 is CSARDPGQGFSYEQYF. The DNA of the CDR3 is TGCAGTGCTAGAGATCCCGGACAGGGCTTCTCCTACGAGCAGTACTTC.

This clonotype appeared a single time. V is TRBV5-6 and J is TRBJ2-4; D not resolved. The J call may be incorrect, as the DNA end agrees better with TRBJ2-7. The CDR3 sequence is 13 residues long. Germline V lookup: CDR1 SGHDT, CDR2 YYEEEE. The CDR3 DNA sequence: TGTGCCAGCAAACCTATCACAAACTACGAGCAGTACTTC. It codes for CASKPITNYEQYF.